A selection of T cell receptor beta chains follows, all from one sample in a study of blood T cell repertoires in COVID-19. This table comes from immunoSEQ multiplex PCR, and its TCRdb copy is limited to in-frame clones, with some not included. This table holds roughly 53,000 clones, 82% found once. Sequencing input: peripheral blood. These receptors were obtained from a human donor in a cohort sampled during active COVID-19. Both conserved end residues are part of each CDR3. D genes are given only for firm matches. Clone size is stated in some rows and not others, as once, few, many or a class when expanded.

D	V	J	size	DNA	CDR3
TRBD1	TRBV23-1	TRBJ2-7	-	TGCGCCAGCAGCTCCGAGGGTAGACCGGGACAGGATAACGAGCAGTACTTC	CASSSEGRPGQDNEQYF
TRBD2	TRBV5-4	TRBJ2-3	-	TGTGCCAGCAGTCTTAGCGGGGGGCGCACAGATACGCAGTATTTT	CASSLSGGRTDTQYF
TRBD1	TRBV2	TRBJ1-2	-	TGTGCCAGCACCACTGACAGGGGAGGAGGCTACACCTTC	CASTTDRGGGYTF
TRBD2	TRBV27	TRBJ2-7	-	TGTGCCAGCAGTTTAGGGACTAGCGTGTACGAGCAGTACTTC	CASSLGTSVYEQYF
-	TRBV6-6	TRBJ2-7	few	TGTGCCAGCAGCCCCACAGGTATATACGAGCAGTACTTC	CASSPTGIYEQYF
-	TRBV5-6	TRBJ2-5	few	TGTGCCAGCAGCTTTATAGCTTTGGAGACCCAGTACTTC	CASSFIALETQYF
-	TRBV30	TRBJ2-3	-	TGTGCCTGGAGTGTAGGAGGGGGCGCAGATACGCAGTATTTT	CAWSVGGGADTQYF
TRBD1	TRBV27	TRBJ2-7	-	TGTGCCAGCAGTTTATTAAACAGGGGCAACGAGCAGTACTTC	CASSLLNRGNEQYF
-	TRBV2	TRBJ2-4	once	TGTGCCAGCAGTTATGACGCGGCACTAGCCAAAAACATTCAGTACTTC	CASSYDAALAKNIQYF
-	TRBV5-6	TRBJ2-7	few	TGTGCCAGCAGCTTGGGGAGGGGAGACGAGCAGTACTTC	CASSLGRGDEQYF
TRBD1	TRBV9	TRBJ1-2	-	TGTGCCAGCAGCACAACAGGGGGTGGGGAAGGCTACACCTTC	CASSTTGGGEGYTF
-	TRBV29-1	TRBJ1-1	-	TGCAGCGCCTCCTGGGGGGGAGGTGAAGCTTTCTTT	CSASWGGGEAFF
-	TRBV7-9	TRBJ2-7	-	TGTGCCAGCAGCTCTGAGGCCTACGAGCAGTACTTC	CASSSEAYEQYF
-	TRBV7-9	TRBJ1-6	-	TGTGCCAGCAGCCCGGACAACTCCTATAATTCACCCCTCCACTTT	CASSPDNSYNSPLHF
TRBD2	TRBV7-6	TRBJ2-5	-	TGTGCCAGCAGCTTTGAGGGACTAGTGGGGGAGACCCAGTACTTC	CASSFEGLVGETQYF
TRBD2	TRBV30	TRBJ2-1	-	TGTGCCTGGAAAAATCCGGGACTAGCGGGACTAAGCTCCTACAATGAGCAGTTCTTC	CAWKNPGLAGLSSYNEQFF
TRBD2	TRBV7-3	TRBJ2-7	-	TGTGCCAGCAGCTTAAGCGGGACTAGCGGGGATACTACCTACGAGCAGTACTTC	CASSLSGTSGDTTYEQYF
-	TRBV2	TRBJ1-1	-	TGTGCCAGCACCCCCACAGGGACGAACACTGAAGCTTTCTTT	CASTPTGTNTEAFF
-	TRBV19	TRBJ2-7	few	TGTGCCAGTAGTACTCCCACTGGGCGTTCCTCCTACGAGCAGTACTTC	CASSTPTGRSSYEQYF
TRBD2	TRBV7-3	TRBJ2-2	-	TGTGCCAGCAGCTCTCCTAGCGGGGGGCGGACCGGGGAGCTGTTTTTT	CASSSPSGGRTGELFF
TRBD2	TRBV7-9	TRBJ2-3	once	TGTGCCAGCAGCTTAGGGACTAGCCCTGTGACAGATACGCAGTATTTT	CASSLGTSPVTDTQYF
TRBD1	TRBV19	TRBJ2-1	-	TGTGCCAGTACCCCCTCCCCTAGGACCGGGACAGGGGGCAATGAGCAGTTCTTC	CASTPSPRTGTGGNEQFF
-	TRBV12-5	TRBJ1-1	-	TGTGCTAGTGGTTCTACTAACGGGGGGGAAGCTTTCTTT	CASGSTNGGEAFF
-	TRBV9	TRBJ2-7	-	TGTGCCAGCACCCCGTCGGGTTACTCCTACGAGCAGTACTTC	CASTPSGYSYEQYF
TRBD2	TRBV6-2/TRBV6-3	TRBJ2-7	-	TGTGCCAGCAGTTACAGGGCTAGCGGGGAGAGCGTCTTC	CASSYRASGESVF
TRBD1	TRBV18	TRBJ2-7	once	TGTGCCAGCTCACTGGACAGGGACGAGCAGTACTTC	CASSLDRDEQYF
TRBD2	TRBV6-4	TRBJ2-3	once	TGTGCCAGCAGCTTAAGCGGGGGAAACACAGATACGCAGTATTTT	CASSLSGGNTDTQYF
-	TRBV2	TRBJ2-3	few	TGTGCCAGCAGTGAGGGCTTGGCGAGTAGCACAGATACGCAGTATTTT	CASSEGLASSTDTQYF
TRBD1	TRBV24-1	TRBJ2-3	-	TGTGCCACCAGCAGGGGGAATACGCAGTATTTT	CATSRGNTQYF
TRBD1	TRBV5-1	TRBJ1-1	-	TGCGCCAGCAGCTCTTCGACGACAGGGGGAGATGAAGCTTTCTTT	CASSSSTTGGDEAFF
TRBD2	TRBV24-1	TRBJ2-3	-	TGTGCCACCAGTGACCGTCCCGGGACTAGCGGGGGGCCAGGAGGCACAGATACGCAGTATTTT	CATSDRPGTSGGPGGTDTQYF
-	TRBV29-1	TRBJ2-1	-	TGCAGCGTTGAAACCTGGACAGCTCACAATGAGCAGTTCTTC	CSVETWTAHNEQFF
TRBD1	TRBV7-2	TRBJ2-7	-	TGTGCCAGCAGTGTTGGGACAGGGAATTCCTACGAGCAGTACTTC	CASSVGTGNSYEQYF
-	TRBV7-9	TRBJ2-5	-	TGTGCCAGCAGGGGACTCGCGGAGACCCAGTACTTC	CASRGLAETQYF
-	TRBV7-8	TRBJ1-3	-	TGTGCCAGCAGCTTAGGGACACTCTCTGGAAACACCATATATTTT	CASSLGTLSGNTIYF
-	TRBV29-1	TRBJ2-5	-	TGCAGCGTTGTGGGGGGGCTACTAGGAGGGGCAGGAGAGACCCAGTACTTC	CSVVGGLLGGAGETQYF
-	TRBV3-1/TRBV3-2	TRBJ2-5	-	TGTGCCAGCAGCCGAGGAAAAGAGACCCAGTACTTC	CASSRGKETQYF
-	TRBV5-1	TRBJ2-7	-	TGCGCCAGCAGCCTCACCCCCGGGGACTCGCTACCCTACGAGCAGTACTTC	CASSLTPGDSLPYEQYF
TRBD2	TRBV5-1	TRBJ2-3	-	TGCGCCAGCAGCGTGAGACTAGCGGGGGAAACAGATACGCAGTATTTT	CASSVRLAGETDTQYF
TRBD2	TRBV28	TRBJ2-1	-	TGTGCCAGCAATCGCGGACTAGCGGAGAGCAATGAGCAGTTCTTC	CASNRGLAESNEQFF
-	TRBV2	TRBJ2-2	-	TGTGCCAGCAGTTTCGGGAGATTGGCCGGGGAGCTGTTTTTT	CASSFGRLAGELFF
TRBD2	TRBV4-1	TRBJ2-1	-	TGCGCCAGCAGCCAACTAACTAGCGGGAGTTACAATGAGCAGTTCTTC	CASSQLTSGSYNEQFF
-	TRBV6-2/TRBV6-3	TRBJ2-7	-	TGTGCCAGCAGTTACCGTGGGGGGGGCCTGTACGAGCAGTACTTC	CASSYRGGGLYEQYF
-	TRBV29-1	TRBJ2-7	-	TGCAGCGTTGGTGAGCGCTACGAGCAGTACTTC	CSVGERYEQYF
TRBD1	TRBV2	TRBJ1-4	-	TGTGCCAGCAGTGTGCAGGGGGCGGACGAAAAACTGTTTTTT	CASSVQGADEKLFF
TRBD2	TRBV7-9	TRBJ2-7	-	TGTGCCAGCAGCTGGGGACTAGCGGGAGTGCACGAGCAGTACTTC	CASSWGLAGVHEQYF
-	TRBV27	TRBJ2-1	-	TGTGCCAGCAGTTTACGATCCTACAATCGGGATGAGCAGTTCTTC	CASSLRSYNRDEQFF
-	TRBV19	TRBJ2-4	-	TGTGCCAGTAGTATAGGTGTCTTGAACATTCAGTACTTC	CASSIGVLNIQYF
TRBD1	TRBV10-3	TRBJ2-1	-	TGTGCCATCAGCCGAGTGGGGACAGGTCGCAATGAGCAGTTCTTC	CAISRVGTGRNEQFF
-	TRBV6-2/TRBV6-3	TRBJ1-2	-	TGTGCCAGCAGTTACCTGGGGGCCGGCTATGGCTACACCTTC	CASSYLGAGYGYTF